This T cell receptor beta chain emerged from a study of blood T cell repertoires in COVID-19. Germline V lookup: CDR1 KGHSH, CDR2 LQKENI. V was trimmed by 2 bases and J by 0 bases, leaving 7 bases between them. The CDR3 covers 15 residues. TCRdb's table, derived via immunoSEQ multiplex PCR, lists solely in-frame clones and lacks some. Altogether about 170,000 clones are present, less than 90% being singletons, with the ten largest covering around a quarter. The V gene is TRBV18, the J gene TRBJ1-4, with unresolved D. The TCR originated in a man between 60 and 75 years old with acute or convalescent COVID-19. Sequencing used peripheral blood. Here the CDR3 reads CASSPLATTNEKLFF. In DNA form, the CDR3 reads TGTGCCAGCTCACCATTGGCCACAACTAATGAAAAACTGTTTTTT.